These 12 T cell receptor beta chains originate from one sample sequenced in a study of T-cell memory formation after mild COVID-19. A single record per CDR3 protein comes from TCRdb applying MiXCR to the 5' RACE reads. The repertoire has 45,000 to 65,000 distinct CDR3 sequences, 8% to 9.5% of them found once; the top ten carry more than 0.95%. The source material was PBMCs or a T cell subset sorted from them (not recorded which). These receptor sequences come from a man in his late teens or twenties who had mild COVID-19 (a few samples of this study predate the infection). Cell type and time point are not known.

Only a few counts were recorded for this clonotype. The chain couples TRBV2 to TRBJ1-6; D is unclear. CDR1 SNHLY and CDR2 FYNNEI come from the germline V gene. This CDR3 region has 14 residues. Between the trimmed V and J ends, which lost 5 bases and 7 bases, there was a span of 12 bases. CDR3 residues: CASSPSGGNSPLHF. DNA of the CDR3: TGTGCCAGCAGTCCCTCGGGAGGGAATTCACCCCTCCACTTT.

The rearrangement links TRBV2 to TRBJ2-7; D perhaps matches TRBD1 (7 bases). V dropped 7 bases and J dropped 4 bases, with 17 bases sitting between them. Germline assignment: CDR1 SNHLY and CDR2 FYNNEI. The CDR3 sequence is 14 residues long. The CDR3 loop is CASIAQGTRYEQYF. The CDR3 bases are TGTGCCAGCATCGCACAGGGGACTCGGTACGAGCAGTACTTC. The full variable domain, with the rest looked up from reference TRBV2 and TRBJ2-7, is EPEVTQTPSHQVTQMGQEVILRCVPISNHLYFYWYRQILGQKVEFLVSFYNNEISEKSEIFDDQFSVERPDGSNFTLKIRSTKLEDSAMYFCASIAQGTRYEQYFGPGTRLTVT.

This chain connects TRBV18 to TRBJ1-6; a weak D match, TRBD1 (5 bases). The CDR3 is 15 residues long. Germline V gives CDR1 KGHSH, CDR2 LQKENI. The V and J ends lost 6 bases and 8 bases respectively, with 17 bases between them. The CDR3 spells CASSPRGVLHSPLHF. CDR3 nucleotides: TGTGCCAGCTCCCCAAGGGGCGTTTTACATTCACCCCTCCACTTT.

This clonotype has ten or more counts. The chain is built from TRBV12-3 or TRBV12-4 and TRBJ2-3; 10 bases fit TRBD2. CDR3 size: 17 residues. After removal of 6 bases from V and 2 bases from J, the junction contained 11 bases not matched to a gene. The CDR3 coding sequence is TGTGCCAGCAGCTTTGGCAGGCTAGCGGGGGTCACAGATACGCAGTATTTT. It is translated as CASSFGRLAGVTDTQYF.

The sample holds a few counts of this clonotype. The chain combines TRBV6-1 with TRBJ2-3, with TRBD1 matching 12 bases. Germline trimming cut 0 bases from V and 0 bases from J; bases unmatched to any gene: 7. The CDR3 is 19 amino acids. Germline V lookup: CDR1 MNHNS, CDR2 SASEGT. The CDR3 bases are TGTGCCAGCAGTGAAGCGTCCCGGGACAGGGGGCGAAGCACAGATACGCAGTATTTT. Its protein product is CASSEASRDRGRSTDTQYF.

This chain connects TRBV11-2 to TRBJ2-5; a weak D match, TRBD1 (5 bases). Germline lookup yields CDR1 SGHAT and CDR2 FQNNGV. The V and J ends lost 5 bases and 0 bases respectively, with 13 bases between them. This CDR3 has 15 residues. The CDR3 DNA reads as TGTGCCAGCAGCGATGGCAGGGTGGACCAAGAGACCCAGTACTTC. Amino acid sequence: CASSDGRVDQETQYF.

The rearrangement links TRBV29-1 to TRBJ2-1; 11 positions agree with TRBD2. Germline loops: CDR1 SQVTM, CDR2 ANQGSEA. This CDR3 has 17 amino acids. J was trimmed by 0 bases and V by 4 bases; bases with no gene match: 8. CDR3 bases: TGCAGCGTTGCACTAGCGGGGGCCCAGAGCTCCTACAATGAGCAGTTCTTC. Residues: CSVALAGAQSSYNEQFF.

This clonotype was observed a few times. The chain uses TRBV7-2 and TRBJ1-1; 7 positions match TRBD1. The CDR3 covers 13 residues. Per germline, CDR1 SGHTA and CDR2 FQGNSA. The V segment lost 6 bases and the J segment 1 base; nucleotides outside the gene matches: 2. DNA for the CDR3: TGTGCCAGCAGAAGGGACAGGAACACTGAAGCTTTCTTT. It encodes CASRRDRNTEAFF.

V gene TRBV28 combines with J gene TRBJ1-5, with no clear D. The CDR3 is made up of 15 amino acids. V dropped 7 bases and J dropped 7 bases, with 20 bases sitting between them. Germline lookup yields CDR1 MDHEN and CDR2 SYDVKM. CDR3: CASTPGTALGQPQHF. The CDR3 DNA reads as TGTGCCAGCACCCCGGGAACCGCACTCGGGCAGCCCCAGCATTTT.

The chain combines TRBV3-1 with TRBJ1-2; TRBD1 aligns across 7 bases. The CDR3 covers 11 residues. J lost 4 bases, V lost 8 bases, and 1 base had no gene match. Germline loops: CDR1 LGHDT, CDR2 YNNKEL (reference sequence). The CDR3 region is CASGTVYGYTF. CDR3 nucleotide sequence: TGTGCCAGCGGGACAGTCTATGGCTACACCTTC.

This clonotype turned up a few times. V gene TRBV7-2 combines with J gene TRBJ2-7, with D maybe TRBD2 (6 bases). V was shortened by 5 bases and J by 0 bases, with 14 bases between the two germline ends. CDR1 and CDR2 (germline): SGHTA, FQGNSA. CDR3 length equals 15 residues. This chain's CDR3 is CASSQRAGSSYEQYV. The CDR3 DNA reads TGTGCCAGCAGCCAGCGGGCGGGGAGCTCCTACGAGCAGTACGTC.

This clonotype has ten or more counts. The chain employs TRBV3-1 and TRBJ2-2; D not resolved. Germline lookup yields CDR1 LGHDT and CDR2 YNNKEL (reference sequence). The CDR3 covers 13 residues. Trimming stripped 1 base from V and 5 bases from J, with 5 bases between. This CDR3 is CASSQGATGELFF. The CDR3 DNA is TGTGCCAGCAGCCAAGGGGCGACCGGGGAGCTGTTTTTT.